In its sample, the clone carrying this T cell receptor beta chain was seen a few times. This CDR3 comprises 14 residues. The germline V and J ends were trimmed by 5 bases and 2 bases, with 13 bases remaining between them. The germline V gene encodes CDR1 SGHAT and CDR2 FQNNGV. In the PCR, 60 Vbeta and 13 Jbeta primers were used. Measured with immunoSEQ multiplex PCR; TCRdb has only the in-frame clones, and not every one. The sample carries about 78,000 clones, roughly 63% recorded once. The sample originates from a study of cytomegalovirus exposure and HLA in healthy donors. The sequencing sample was made of PBMCs. This clonotype originated in a man in his thirties or forties in good health and CMV-seropositive. This sequence joins TRBV11-2 and TRBJ2-7; D possibly corresponds to TRBD2 (6 bases). The CDR3 is CASSPGVAPYEQYF. CDR3 DNA: TGTGCCAGCAGCCCGGGGGTAGCTCCCTACGAGCAGTACTTC.